The 5 T cell receptor beta chains reported below all come from one sample, sequenced in a study of T cell responses to AZD1222 COVID-19 vaccine. Profiling relied on immunoSEQ multiplex PCR, and the TCRdb table lists in-frame clones only, not all of them. The data show 200,000 to 250,000 clones, 85% to 95% seen once. The source was peripheral blood, collected on day 0 of MenACWY control vaccination. These receptors were taken from an adult in good health.

J is TRBJ1-6 and V is TRBV5-1; 7 positions match TRBD1. CDR3 length equals 15 residues. V was pared by 0 bases and J by 10 bases, with 7 bases of the junction left unmatched. Germline V gene sequence: CDR1 SGHRS, CDR2 YFSETQ. This chain's CDR3 is CASSLEGDSISPLHF. As DNA, the CDR3 is TGCGCCAGCAGCTTGGAGGGGGACAGTATATCACCCCTCCACTTT.

V is TRBV28 and J is TRBJ1-5; maybe TRBD1 (6 bases). Trimming took 10 bases from V and 1 from J, leaving 14 bases between them. The CDR3 extends over 14 amino acids. In germline, CDR1 is MDHEN, CDR2 SYDVKM. The CDR3 region is CATNGGPSNQPQHF. CDR3 coding DNA: TGTGCCACCAACGGGGGGCCGAGCAATCAGCCCCAGCATTTT.

This sequence joins TRBV30 and TRBJ2-3; 10 bases are shared with TRBD1. Germline V gene lookup returns CDR1 GTSNPN and CDR2 SVGIG (reference sequence). V dropped 2 bases and J dropped 6; count of bases not matched to a gene: 8. This CDR3 region has 15 residues. The CDR3 here is CAWSMGQGSRDTQYF. CDR3 nucleotide sequence: TGTGCCTGGAGTATGGGACAGGGGTCGAGGGATACGCAGTATTTT.

This chain joins TRBV19 and TRBJ1-6; possible D gene TRBD1, 5 bases. Germline lookup yields CDR1 LNHDA and CDR2 SQIVND (reference sequence). This CDR3 region has 14 residues. The V gene lost 6 bases and the J gene lost 4 bases, with 10 bases spanning the gap. The CDR3, as DNA: TGTGCCAGTAGCCCCGGGGCTTATAATTCACCCCTCCACTTT. It codes for CASSPGAYNSPLHF. Looking up the rest from reference TRBV19 and TRBJ1-6 gives the full variable domain: DGGITQSPKYLFRKEGQNVTLSCEQNLNHDAMYWYRQDPGQGLRLIYYSQIVNDFQKGDIAEGYSVSREKKESFPLTVTSAQKNPTAFYLCASSPGAYNSPLHFGNGTRLTVT.

The chain carries TRBV2 and TRBJ1-5; no definite D call. The CDR3 has 13 amino acids. Trimming removed 6 bases from V and 4 bases from J, with 10 bases in between. The germline gives CDR1 SNHLY, CDR2 FYNNEI. CDR3 DNA sequence: TGTGCCAGCAGCCCCCGGCTAAATCAGCCCCAGCATTTT. It specifies CASSPRLNQPQHF. Supplemented by reference TRBV2 and TRBJ1-5, the full variable domain reads EPEVTQTPSHQVTQMGQEVILRCVPISNHLYFYWYRQILGQKVEFLVSFYNNEISEKSEIFDDQFSVERPDGSNFTLKIRSTKLEDSAMYFCASSPRLNQPQHFGDGTRLSIL.